A single count supports the clone carrying this T cell receptor (beta chain). The germline V and J ends were trimmed by 2 bases and 3 bases, with 14 bases remaining between them. Looked up from germline, CDR1 is GTSNPN and CDR2 is SVGIG (reference sequence). This CDR3 has 14 residues. Only in-frame clones appear in the TCRdb table, and some are missing; sequencing was by immunoSEQ multiplex PCR. The repertoire holds under 250,000 clones, with under 90% as singletons. The record originates from a study of blood T cell repertoires in COVID-19. On the study more broadly: From the United States, Italy and Spain came samples of acute and convalescent COVID-19. T cells, B-cell-depleted T cells, or PBMCs supplied cDNA or gDNA.

Sequenced material: peripheral blood. This chain joins TRBV30 and TRBJ2-7, with D unclear. This sequence was found in a woman aged 55-70 years who had recovered from COVID-19. This chain's CDR3 is CAWSPGPQRYEQYF. The CDR3 DNA reads as TGTGCCTGGAGTCCTGGGCCCCAACGCTACGAGCAGTACTTC.